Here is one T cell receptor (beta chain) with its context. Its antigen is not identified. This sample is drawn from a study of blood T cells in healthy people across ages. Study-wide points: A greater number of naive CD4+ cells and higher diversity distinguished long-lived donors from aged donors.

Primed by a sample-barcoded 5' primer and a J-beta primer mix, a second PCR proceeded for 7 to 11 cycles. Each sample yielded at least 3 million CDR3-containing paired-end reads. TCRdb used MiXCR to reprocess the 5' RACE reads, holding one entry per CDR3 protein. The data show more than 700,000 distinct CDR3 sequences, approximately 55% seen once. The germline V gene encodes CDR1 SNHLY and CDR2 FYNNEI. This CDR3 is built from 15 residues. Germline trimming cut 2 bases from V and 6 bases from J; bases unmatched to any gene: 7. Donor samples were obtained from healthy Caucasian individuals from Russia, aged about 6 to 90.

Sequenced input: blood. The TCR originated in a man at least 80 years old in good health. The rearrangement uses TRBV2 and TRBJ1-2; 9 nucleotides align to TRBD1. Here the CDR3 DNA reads TGTGCCAGCAGTGAAAGGGGACAGGGTTGGAATGGCTACACCTTC. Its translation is CASSERGQGWNGYTF.